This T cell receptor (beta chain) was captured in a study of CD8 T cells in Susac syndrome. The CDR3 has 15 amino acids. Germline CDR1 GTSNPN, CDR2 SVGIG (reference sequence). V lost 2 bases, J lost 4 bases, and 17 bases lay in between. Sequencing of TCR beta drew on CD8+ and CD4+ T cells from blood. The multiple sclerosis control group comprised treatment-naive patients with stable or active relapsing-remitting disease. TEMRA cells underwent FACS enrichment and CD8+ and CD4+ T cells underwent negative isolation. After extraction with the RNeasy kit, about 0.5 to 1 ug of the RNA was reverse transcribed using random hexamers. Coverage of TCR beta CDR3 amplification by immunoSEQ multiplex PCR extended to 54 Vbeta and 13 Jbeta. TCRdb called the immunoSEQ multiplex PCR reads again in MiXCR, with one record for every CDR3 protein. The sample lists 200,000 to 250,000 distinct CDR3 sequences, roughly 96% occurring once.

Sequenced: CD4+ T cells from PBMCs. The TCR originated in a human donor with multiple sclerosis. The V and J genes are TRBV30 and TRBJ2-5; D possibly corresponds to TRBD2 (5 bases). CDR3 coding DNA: TGTGCCTGGAGTCCCACTTTAGGGAGAGGAGAGACCCAGTACTTC. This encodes CAWSPTLGRGETQYF.